One sample yielded the 9 T cell receptor beta chains listed below, sequenced in a study of OX40 agonist ivuxolimab in advanced cancers. Measured with immunoSEQ multiplex PCR; TCRdb has only the in-frame clones, and not every one. The sample contains about 79,000 clones, approximately 86% of which appear only once. The sequencing here drew on CD4+ or CD8+ T cells sorted from blood, taken in a trial of the OX40 agonist ivuxolimab. The origin of the receptors is an adult with an advanced solid tumor such as melanoma, head and neck, liver or kidney cancer.

The CDR3 region has the DNA TGCGCCAGCAGCTTGGAAGGGACTCCCGGACCGGATACGCAGTATTTT. Translating it yields CASSLEGTPGPDTQYF. The V and J genes are TRBV5-1 and TRBJ2-3; D is perhaps TRBD2 (6 bases). Germline lookup yields CDR1 SGHRS and CDR2 YFSETQ. The CDR3 contains 16 residues. V lost 0 bases and J lost 6, with 17 bases in between.

The chain recombines TRBV19 with TRBJ2-1; D is undetermined. Germline CDR1 reads LNHDA; CDR2 reads SQIVND (reference sequence). This CDR3 region has 11 residues. V was shortened by 5 bases and J by 4 bases, with 3 bases between the two germline ends. The CDR3 bases are TGTGCCAGTAGTCAGTACAATGAGCAGTTCTTC. It translates to CASSQYNEQFF.

A word on this clone: One junction end does not reproduce the germline sequence, and a read error may be involved. This sequence joins TRBV7-7 and TRBJ2-7; 12 bases are a match to TRBD2. The CDR3 sequence is 15 residues long. Germline loops: CDR1 SSHAT, CDR2 FNYEAQ (reference sequence). The CDR3 DNA follows: TGTGCTAGCAGCTTAGCTAGCGGGAGGGCCTACGAGCAGTACTTC. Its protein is CASSLASGRAYEQYF.

V usage is TRBV7-6 and J usage is TRBJ2-7; TRBD2 aligns across 7 bases. The V segment lost 5 bases and the J segment 5 bases; nucleotides outside the gene matches: 12. CDR1 SGHVS and CDR2 FNYEAQ come from the germline V gene. The CDR3 covers 15 residues. CDR3 region: CASSPPGAGVHEQYF. In DNA form, the CDR3 reads TGTGCCAGCAGCCCCCCTGGGGCGGGAGTACACGAGCAGTACTTC.

The V gene is TRBV19, the J gene TRBJ2-1; 7 positions agree with TRBD2. CDR3 size: 16 residues. Looked up from germline, CDR1 is LNHDA and CDR2 is SQIVND (reference sequence). V dropped 3 bases and J dropped 2; count of bases not matched to a gene: 7. CDR3 sequence (DNA): TGTGCCAGTAGTATTGAGGCGGGAGCAACCTACAATGAGCAGTTCTTC. Its protein is CASSIEAGATYNEQFF.

CDR3 coding DNA: TGTGCCAGCAGCTTTTCCACAGATACGCAGTATTTT. Protein sequence: CASSFSTDTQYF. The rearrangement uses TRBV7-9 and TRBJ2-3; D gene ambiguous. CDR3 length: 12 residues. With 3 bases removed from V and 2 bases from J, the gap between germline ends came to 3 bases. Germline V gene lookup returns CDR1 SEHNR and CDR2 FQNEAQ (reference sequence).

The V gene is TRBV5-1, the J gene TRBJ1-1, with D possibly TRBD1 on 6 matching bases. The CDR3 loop spans 18 amino acids. V lost 2 bases to trimming and J lost 0 bases, with 20 bases between them. In germline, CDR1 is SGHRS, CDR2 YFSETQ. The CDR3 loop is CASSLSLQGSLMNTEAFF. In DNA, the CDR3 is TGCGCCAGCAGCTTAAGCCTACAGGGATCCCTCATGAACACTGAAGCTTTCTTT. Full variable domain (missing parts from reference TRBV5-1 and TRBJ1-1): KAGVTQTPRYLIKTRGQQVTLSCSPISGHRSVSWYQQTPGQGLQFLFEYFSETQRNKGNFPGRFSGRQFSNSRSEMNVSTLELGDSALYLCASSLSLQGSLMNTEAFFGQGTRLTVV.

V and J are TRBV27 and TRBJ2-7; either TRBD1 or TRBD2 may supply D (5 bases each). There are 14 residues in the CDR3. V was cut by 7 bases and J by 5 bases, with 18 bases left in between. Germline-derived CDR1 and CDR2 are MNHEY and SMNVEV (reference sequence). CDR3 in amino acids: CASNPVGAVDEQYF. CDR3 bases: TGTGCCAGCAACCCAGTCGGGGCGGTGGACGAGCAGTACTTC.

The genes are TRBV4-3 and TRBJ2-7, with 9 bases lining up with TRBD1. Germline V CDR1 and CDR2: LGHNA, YSLEER. J was trimmed by 3 bases and V by 3 bases; bases with no gene match: 6. The CDR3 is made up of 15 amino acids. In nucleotides, the CDR3 is TGCGCCAGCAGCCAGACCGGGACAGGGATCTACGAGCAGTACTTC. Amino acids: CASSQTGTGIYEQYF.